The present entry profiles one T cell receptor beta chain with its context. This specimen comes from a study of blood T cells in healthy people across ages. A sample-barcoded 5' primer and a J-beta primer mix were used in a second PCR of about 7 to 12 cycles. One entry per CDR3 protein, called by TCRdb with MiXCR from the 5' RACE reads. This sample has some 1.5 million distinct CDR3 sequences, with under 30% found just once. V was pared by 4 bases and J by 2 bases, with 4 bases of the junction left unmatched. The CDR3 has 15 residues. Germline CDR1 reads SGHRS; CDR2 reads YFSETQ. The sample was blood. The J gene is TRBJ2-1, the V gene TRBV5-1; 9 nucleotides agree with TRBD1. The origin of this receptor is a woman between 25 and 40 years old in good health. This chain's CDR3 is CASSRDRVTYNEQFF. CDR3 DNA sequence: TGCGCCAGCAGCCGGGACAGGGTCACCTACAATGAGCAGTTCTTC.